These T cell receptor beta chains were read from a single sample in a study of cytomegalovirus exposure and HLA in healthy donors. The repertoire was sequenced with immunoSEQ multiplex PCR; TCRdb's copy has only in-frame clones and lacks some. Among 100,000 to 150,000 clones listed, 72% were seen once. Sequencing input: PBMCs. These receptors came from a man aged 30 to 39 in good health and CMV-seronegative. The CDR3 runs from the conserved cysteine through the conserved F or W. Each record gives: clone size, V gene, D gene, J gene, CDR3 DNA, CDR3 protein. D genes are given only for firm matches. Not all rows give a size; the values are once, few, many and, for expanded clones, a class.

clone_size: -
v_call: TRBV7-9
d_call: -
j_call: TRBJ2-1
cdr3_nt: TGTGCCAGCAGCTTCTGGGCCTCACACTACAATGAGCAGTTCTTC
cdr3_aa: CASSFWASHYNEQFF

clone_size: -
v_call: TRBV7-7
d_call: TRBD2
j_call: TRBJ2-3
cdr3_nt: TGTGCCAGCAGCTTTTTAGCGGGGGACACAGATACGCAGTATTTT
cdr3_aa: CASSFLAGDTDTQYF

clone_size: few
v_call: TRBV6-1
d_call: -
j_call: TRBJ2-7
cdr3_nt: TGTGCCAGCAGTGTCGACAGGTATCTCTACGAGCAGTACTTC
cdr3_aa: CASSVDRYLYEQYF

clone_size: -
v_call: TRBV11-3
d_call: TRBD1
j_call: TRBJ1-1
cdr3_nt: TGTGCCAGCCCCGGGTCGGAGGGGGCCGGCACTGAAGCTTTCTTT
cdr3_aa: CASPGSEGAGTEAFF

clone_size: -
v_call: TRBV7-2
d_call: TRBD1
j_call: TRBJ1-6
cdr3_nt: TGTGCCAGCAGCTCCTACAGGGGTGGGAATTCACCCCTCCACTTT
cdr3_aa: CASSSYRGGNSPLHF

clone_size: -
v_call: TRBV10-1
d_call: -
j_call: TRBJ1-1
cdr3_nt: TGCGCCAGCAGTTATGGGCAGGGTGGATTAAACACTGAAGCTTTCTTT
cdr3_aa: CASSYGQGGLNTEAFF

clone_size: -
v_call: TRBV25-1
d_call: TRBD1
j_call: TRBJ2-2
cdr3_nt: TGTGCCAGCCGCAGGGGGCTGGACACCGGGGAGCTGTTTTTT
cdr3_aa: CASRRGLDTGELFF

clone_size: -
v_call: TRBV7-8
d_call: TRBD2
j_call: TRBJ2-1
cdr3_nt: TGTGCCAGCAGCTTCATCCCGACTAGCGGGGGTAATGAGCAGTTCTTC
cdr3_aa: CASSFIPTSGGNEQFF

clone_size: -
v_call: TRBV11-3
d_call: TRBD2
j_call: TRBJ2-2
cdr3_nt: TGTGCCAGCAGCTTATTCGGCGGGGAGGGTAACACCGGGGAGCTGTTTTTT
cdr3_aa: CASSLFGGEGNTGELFF

clone_size: -
v_call: TRBV7-3
d_call: -
j_call: TRBJ2-3
cdr3_nt: TGTGCCAGCAGTTTACAGGGCAGCACAGATACGCAGTATTTT
cdr3_aa: CASSLQGSTDTQYF

clone_size: -
v_call: TRBV19
d_call: -
j_call: TRBJ2-1
cdr3_nt: TGTGCCAGTAGTGCGCCGGCCCTGGACAATTTGTACGGTGAGCAGTTCTTC
cdr3_aa: CASSAPALDNLYGEQFF

clone_size: -
v_call: TRBV4-1
d_call: TRBD2
j_call: TRBJ2-7
cdr3_nt: TGCGCCAGCAGCCAAGCTGAGCGGGGGGAGCAGTACTTC
cdr3_aa: CASSQAERGEQYF

clone_size: -
v_call: TRBV5-1
d_call: -
j_call: TRBJ2-3
cdr3_nt: TGCGCCAGCAGCTTGGAGGCGGGCACAGATACGCAGTATTTT
cdr3_aa: CASSLEAGTDTQYF

clone_size: -
v_call: TRBV5-1
d_call: TRBD1
j_call: TRBJ1-2
cdr3_nt: TGCGCCAGCAGCTCCGGGACAGGGAACTATGGCTACACCTTC
cdr3_aa: CASSSGTGNYGYTF

clone_size: few
v_call: TRBV7-2
d_call: TRBD1
j_call: TRBJ2-5
cdr3_nt: TGTGCCAGCAGCGTTGACAGGGTCCAAGAGACCCAGTACTTC
cdr3_aa: CASSVDRVQETQYF

clone_size: -
v_call: TRBV27
d_call: TRBD1
j_call: TRBJ1-2
cdr3_nt: TGTGCCAGCAGTTTGACAGGGTCTTATGGCTACACCTTC
cdr3_aa: CASSLTGSYGYTF

clone_size: -
v_call: TRBV6-1
d_call: -
j_call: TRBJ2-4
cdr3_nt: TGTGCCAGCAGTGAAGACAGTTTAATAGCCAAAAACATTCAGTACTTC
cdr3_aa: CASSEDSLIAKNIQYF

clone_size: few
v_call: TRBV7-2
d_call: -
j_call: TRBJ2-5
cdr3_nt: TGTGCCAGCAGTACGGCGGGCTTGGGGGAGACCCAGTACTTC
cdr3_aa: CASSTAGLGETQYF

clone_size: once
v_call: TRBV11-3
d_call: TRBD2
j_call: TRBJ2-1
cdr3_nt: TGTGCCAGCAGCTCCGGGACTAGCGGGGGCAATGAGCAGTTCTTC
cdr3_aa: CASSSGTSGGNEQFF

clone_size: -
v_call: TRBV9
d_call: TRBD1
j_call: TRBJ2-7
cdr3_nt: TGTGCCAGCAGCCCAGGGGGCTTAGGGGAGCAGTACTTC
cdr3_aa: CASSPGGLGEQYF

clone_size: -
v_call: TRBV19
d_call: -
j_call: TRBJ1-2
cdr3_nt: TGTGCCAGTAGTCCCCCAACGGGGGTCTTCTATGGCTACACCTTC
cdr3_aa: CASSPPTGVFYGYTF

clone_size: -
v_call: TRBV7-9
d_call: -
j_call: TRBJ2-6
cdr3_nt: TGTGCCAGCAGCTTATGGAGGGAGTTAGGGTCTGGGGCCAACGTCCTGACTTTC
cdr3_aa: CASSLWRELGSGANVLTF

clone_size: -
v_call: TRBV13
d_call: TRBD1
j_call: TRBJ2-1
cdr3_nt: TGTGCCAGCAGCTTATCCGGGACAGGGGGCTACAATGAGCAGTTCTTC
cdr3_aa: CASSLSGTGGYNEQFF